Listed below are T cell receptor beta chains from one sample, sequenced in a study of control samples from healthy donors and cancer patients. Sequencing used immunoSEQ multiplex PCR; TCRdb keeps in-frame clones, though not all of them. The profile shows approximately 69,000 clones, more than 70% of them singletons. The specimen was PBMCs. These receptors came from a man aged 60 to 75 with colorectal cancer. Both conserved end residues are part of each CDR3. D genes are given only for firm matches. The size entry is marked missing in some rows and otherwise reads once, few, many or a size class.

clone size: NA
D gene: TRBD2
V gene: TRBV5-1
J gene: TRBJ2-1
CDR3 DNA: TGCGCCAGCCACCGGCTAGCGGGGGGGAGCTCCTACAATGAGCAGTTCTTC
CDR3 protein: CASHRLAGGSSYNEQFF

clone size: once
D gene: NA
V gene: TRBV19
J gene: TRBJ2-7
CDR3 DNA: TGTGCCAGTAGTATCGCCCGAACTTGGTCCCCCTCCGAGCAGTACTTC
CDR3 protein: CASSIARTWSPSEQYF

clone size: NA
D gene: TRBD1
V gene: TRBV7-3
J gene: TRBJ2-7
CDR3 DNA: TGTGCCAGCAGCGATCCGGGACAGGGGTTCAACGAGCAGTACTTC
CDR3 protein: CASSDPGQGFNEQYF

clone size: NA
D gene: TRBD1
V gene: TRBV2
J gene: TRBJ2-3
CDR3 DNA: TGTGCCAGCAGCCCCCGGGACAGAGACACAGATACGCAGTATTTT
CDR3 protein: CASSPRDRDTDTQYF

clone size: NA
D gene: TRBD1
V gene: TRBV14
J gene: TRBJ2-7
CDR3 DNA: TGTGCCAGCAGCCAGCTTGGACAGGGGGGCTACGAGCAGTACTTC
CDR3 protein: CASSQLGQGGYEQYF

clone size: NA
D gene: NA
V gene: TRBV10-1
J gene: TRBJ1-2
CDR3 DNA: TGCGCCAGCAGGGGAGACCGGGCCTCCTATGGCTACACCTTC
CDR3 protein: CASRGDRASYGYTF

clone size: NA
D gene: NA
V gene: TRBV29-1
J gene: TRBJ1-5
CDR3 DNA: TGCAGCGTACGGACGGAGAATCAGCCCCAGCATTTT
CDR3 protein: CSVRTENQPQHF

clone size: NA
D gene: NA
V gene: TRBV4-1
J gene: TRBJ1-3
CDR3 DNA: TGCGCCAGCAGCCCACCGATCAAAAACTCTGGAAACACCATATATTTT
CDR3 protein: CASSPPIKNSGNTIYF

clone size: NA
D gene: NA
V gene: TRBV7-6
J gene: TRBJ2-3
CDR3 DNA: TGTGCCAGCAGCTCCCAGGACAGCAGCACAGATACGCAGTATTTT
CDR3 protein: CASSSQDSSTDTQYF

clone size: NA
D gene: NA
V gene: TRBV3-1/TRBV3-2
J gene: TRBJ2-3
CDR3 DNA: TGTGCCAGCAGCCGCGGGACTCCCAAGGATACGCAGTATTTT
CDR3 protein: CASSRGTPKDTQYF

clone size: NA
D gene: NA
V gene: TRBV6-5
J gene: TRBJ2-2
CDR3 DNA: TGTGCCAGCACGTCGGTCTTGAACACCGGGGAGCTGTTTTTT
CDR3 protein: CASTSVLNTGELFF

clone size: NA
D gene: NA
V gene: TRBV27
J gene: TRBJ1-2
CDR3 DNA: TGTGCCAGCAGTTTTGGGATCGGATCCTATGGCTACACCTTC
CDR3 protein: CASSFGIGSYGYTF

clone size: NA
D gene: NA
V gene: TRBV18
J gene: TRBJ1-5
CDR3 DNA: TGTGCCAGCTCACCTCGTTCAGTAAATCAGCCCCAGCATTTT
CDR3 protein: CASSPRSVNQPQHF

clone size: NA
D gene: NA
V gene: TRBV6-1
J gene: TRBJ2-7
CDR3 DNA: TGTGCCAGCAGCTTTATGGACAGCTACGAGCAGTACTTC
CDR3 protein: CASSFMDSYEQYF